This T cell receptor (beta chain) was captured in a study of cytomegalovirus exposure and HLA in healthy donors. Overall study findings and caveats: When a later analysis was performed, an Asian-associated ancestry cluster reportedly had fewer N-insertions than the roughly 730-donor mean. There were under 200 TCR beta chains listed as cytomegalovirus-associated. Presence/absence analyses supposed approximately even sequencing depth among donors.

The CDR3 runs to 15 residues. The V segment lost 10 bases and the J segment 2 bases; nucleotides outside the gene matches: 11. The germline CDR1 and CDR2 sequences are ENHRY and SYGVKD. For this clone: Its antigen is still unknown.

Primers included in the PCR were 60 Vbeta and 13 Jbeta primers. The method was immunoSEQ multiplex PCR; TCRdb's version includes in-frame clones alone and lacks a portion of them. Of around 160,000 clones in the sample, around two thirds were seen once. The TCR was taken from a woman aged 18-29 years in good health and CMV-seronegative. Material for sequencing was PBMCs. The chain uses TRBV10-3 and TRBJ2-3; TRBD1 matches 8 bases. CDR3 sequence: CATMGQAQSTDTQYF. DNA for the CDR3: TGTGCCACCATGGGACAGGCTCAATCCACAGATACGCAGTATTTT.